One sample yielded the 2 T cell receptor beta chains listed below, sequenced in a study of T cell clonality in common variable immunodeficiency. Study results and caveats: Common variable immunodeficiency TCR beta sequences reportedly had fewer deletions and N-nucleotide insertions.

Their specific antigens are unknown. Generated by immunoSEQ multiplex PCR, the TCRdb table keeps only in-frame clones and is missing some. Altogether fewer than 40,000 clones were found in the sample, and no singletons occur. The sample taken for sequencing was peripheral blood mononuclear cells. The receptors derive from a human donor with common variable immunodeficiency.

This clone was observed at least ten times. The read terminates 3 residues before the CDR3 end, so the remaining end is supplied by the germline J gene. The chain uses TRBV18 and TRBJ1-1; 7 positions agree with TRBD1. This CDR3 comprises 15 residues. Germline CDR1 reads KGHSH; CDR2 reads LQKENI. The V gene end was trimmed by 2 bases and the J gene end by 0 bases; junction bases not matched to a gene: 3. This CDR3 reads CASSPVGQVNTEAFF. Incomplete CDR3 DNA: TGTGCCAGCTCACCAGTCGGACAGGTGAACACTGAA.

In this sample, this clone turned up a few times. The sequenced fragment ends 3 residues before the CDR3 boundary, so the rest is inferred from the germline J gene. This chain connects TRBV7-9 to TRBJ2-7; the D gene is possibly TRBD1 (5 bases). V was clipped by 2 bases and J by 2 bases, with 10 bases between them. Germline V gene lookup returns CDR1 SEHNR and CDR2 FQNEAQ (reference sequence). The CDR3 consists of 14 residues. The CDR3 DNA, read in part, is TGTGCCAGCAGCTTACCAGGGATGGCCTACGAG. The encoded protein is CASSLPGMAYE. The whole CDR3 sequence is CASSLPGMAYEQYF.